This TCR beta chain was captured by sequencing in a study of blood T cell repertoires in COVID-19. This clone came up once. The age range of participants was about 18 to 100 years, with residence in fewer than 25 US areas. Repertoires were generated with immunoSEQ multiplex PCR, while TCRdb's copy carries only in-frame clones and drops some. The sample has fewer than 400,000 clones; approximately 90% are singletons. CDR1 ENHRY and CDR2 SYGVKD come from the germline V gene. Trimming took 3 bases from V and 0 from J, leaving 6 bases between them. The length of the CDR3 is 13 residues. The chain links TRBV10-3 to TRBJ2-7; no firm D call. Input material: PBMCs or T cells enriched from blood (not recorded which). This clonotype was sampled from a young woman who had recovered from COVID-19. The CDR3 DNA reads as TGTGCCATCAGTGATAGAAGCTCCTACGAGCAGTACTTC. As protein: CAISDRSSYEQYF.